These 29 T cell receptor beta chains came from one sample sequenced in a study of graft-versus-host responses after intestinal transplantation. Their antigens are not known. Using immunoSEQ multiplex PCR, the repertoire was profiled, and TCRdb retains in-frame clones only, with some absent. Here the sample spans tens of thousands of clones, 93% being singletons. Material: unstimulated CD8+ T cells sorted from spleen or lymph node cells, obtained before intestinal transplant. The receptors were gathered from a human donor who received an intestinal transplant.

Of note for this clone: Germline is not matched at one junction end, which may reflect a read error. The chain has TRBV19 and TRBJ1-1; D not resolved. This CDR3 region has 12 residues. Per the germline V gene, CDR1 is LNHDA and CDR2 is SQIVND (reference sequence). The CDR3 DNA reads TGTGCCACTAGTTACGGGAACACTGAAGCTTTCTTT. Amino acid sequence: CATSYGNTEAFF.

V and J are TRBV19 and TRBJ1-2; TRBD1 matches 7 bases. The CDR3 contains 15 residues. CDR1 and CDR2 (germline): LNHDA, SQIVND (reference sequence). J lost 2 bases, V lost 6 bases, and 9 bases had no gene match. The CDR3 loop reads CASRRTGTDNYGYTF. The CDR3 DNA follows: TGTGCCAGTAGGAGAACCGGGACAGACAACTATGGCTACACCTTC.

The chain recombines TRBV4-3 with TRBJ2-1; a possible D gene is TRBD1 (6 bases). The CDR3 spans 15 residues. Germline V gives CDR1 LGHNA, CDR2 YSLEER. V was pared by 1 base and J by 7 bases, with 14 bases between. The CDR3 sequence: CASSQVEGDLNEQFF. The CDR3 DNA reads as TGCGCCAGCAGCCAAGTTGAGGGGGATCTGAATGAGCAGTTCTTC.

The chain joins TRBV7-9 to TRBJ1-2; tentative D call: TRBD1 (5 bases). The CDR3 has 16 residues. V was pared by 1 base and J by 6 bases, with 18 bases between. CDR1 is SEHNR and CDR2 is FQNEAQ in the germline V gene (reference sequence). The CDR3 DNA reads as TGTGCCAGCAGCTTAGATGAAAACAGGATCATGGATGGCTACACCTTC. It codes for CASSLDENRIMDGYTF.

The chain links TRBV2 to TRBJ1-2; 10 nucleotides align to TRBD1. The germline V gene has CDR1 SNHLY and CDR2 FYNNEI. The CDR3 consists of 14 residues. Trimming removed 7 bases from V and 7 bases from J; junction bases left unmatched: 9. The CDR3 DNA sequence: TGTGCCAGCAAGGACAGGGGGGTGCTGGGTGGCTACACCTTC. Translated: CASKDRGVLGGYTF.

The CDR3 loop is CASSTWTANEQFF. CDR3 in DNA: TGTGCCAGCAGCACCTGGACTGCCAATGAGCAGTTCTTC. This sequence joins TRBV5-4 and TRBJ2-1, with D possibly TRBD2 on 5 matching bases. The germline V and J ends were trimmed by 4 bases and 6 bases, with 11 bases remaining between them. The germline V gene has CDR1 SGHNT and CDR2 YYREEE (reference sequence). This CDR3 has 13 amino acids.

This chain uses TRBV6-5 with TRBJ1-1, with 8 bases that match TRBD1. The length of the CDR3 is 15 residues. Germline V gene data show CDR1 as MNHEY and CDR2 as SVGAGI. V shed 2 bases, J shed 5 bases, and the junction held 7 bases outside the gene matches. CDR3 sequence: CASSYDTQGGTEAFF. CDR3 coding DNA: TGTGCCAGCAGTTACGATACACAGGGGGGGACTGAAGCTTTCTTT.

The V gene is TRBV10-3, the J gene TRBJ2-5; 9 bases agree with TRBD1. CDR3 length: 13 residues. Germline V gives CDR1 ENHRY, CDR2 SYGVKD. Trimming at V came to 6 bases and at J to 3 bases, leaving 2 bases not matched to a gene. The CDR3 loop is CAIRDRGEETQYF. In nucleotides, the CDR3 is TGTGCCATCAGGGACAGGGGAGAAGAGACCCAGTACTTC.

This clone was seen just once. The chain employs TRBV9 and TRBJ1-1; D call uncertain. V gave up 8 bases and J gave up 1 base, with 9 bases separating them. The CDR3 contains 12 residues. The germline gives CDR1 SGDLS, CDR2 YYNGEE. The CDR3 bases are TGTGCCAGTGCACGGGGGAACACTGAAGCTTTCTTT. Translating it yields CASARGNTEAFF.

The gene calls are TRBV7-8 and TRBJ2-3; the match to TRBD2 covers 8 bases. Germline CDR1 reads SGHVS; CDR2 reads FQNEAQ. The CDR3 sequence is 18 residues long. J gave up 1 base and V 3 bases, and 12 bases lay outside the gene matches. In DNA, the CDR3 is TGTGCCAGCAGCTTTGAACTAGCGGCCCTCGGGCGCACAGATACGCAGTATTTT. This translates into CASSFELAALGRTDTQYF.

The V call is TRBV7-9, the J call TRBJ2-3; a possible D gene is TRBD1 (5 bases). The CDR3 length is 12 residues. V lost 6 bases and J 6 bases, leaving 10 bases between the germline ends. CDR1 and CDR2 from the germline V gene are SEHNR and FQNEAQ (reference sequence). In DNA form, the CDR3 reads TGTGCCAGCAGATATACAGGTGATACGCAGTATTTT. It yields the protein CASRYTGDTQYF. Full variable domain (outside the CDR3, taken from reference TRBV7-9 and TRBJ2-3): DTGVSQNPRHKITKRGQNVTFRCDPISEHNRLYWYRQTLGQGPEFLTYFQNEAQLEKSRLLSDRFSAERPKGSFSTLEIQRTEQGDSAMYLCASRYTGDTQYFGPGTRLTVL.

The chain has TRBV6-6 and TRBJ1-5, with no clear D. Germline CDR1 and CDR2: MNHNY and SVGAGI (reference sequence). This CDR3 has 12 amino acids. The V gene lost 5 bases and the J gene lost 4 bases, with 6 bases spanning the gap. DNA for the CDR3: TGTGCCAGCAGTCGTATAAATCAGCCCCAGCATTTT. This gives the protein CASSRINQPQHF.

The chain links TRBV12-5 to TRBJ1-1; D gene unclear. Deletions cut 5 bases from V and 8 bases from J, with 18 bases between. Germline V gene data show CDR1 as LGHNT and CDR2 as FRNRAP. The CDR3 length is 14 residues. CDR3 in amino acids: CASGPQDTLREAFF. Here the CDR3 DNA reads TGTGCTAGTGGTCCCCAAGACACTTTAAGAGAAGCTTTCTTT. Drawing the rest from reference TRBV12-5 and TRBJ1-1, the complete variable domain is DARVTQTPRHKVTEMGQEVTMRCQPILGHNTVFWYRQTMMQGLELLAYFRNRAPLDDSGMPKDRFSAEMPDATLATLKIQPSEPRDSAVYFCASGPQDTLREAFFGQGTRLTVV.

This clone was counted between two and nine times. The CDR3 protein is CASSEFREAGNTIYF. In DNA, the CDR3 is TGTGCCAGCAGTGAATTCAGGGAAGCTGGAAACACCATATATTTT. The genes are TRBV6-1 and TRBJ1-3, with D tentatively TRBD1 (5 bases). Looked up from germline, CDR1 is MNHNS and CDR2 is SASEGT. This CDR3 spans 15 amino acids. Trimming took 2 bases from V and 2 from J, leaving 10 bases between them.

V and J are TRBV27 and TRBJ1-1, with a weak D call TRBD1 (5 bases). The CDR3 runs 15 residues. The germline V gene encodes CDR1 MNHEY and CDR2 SMNVEV (reference sequence). Trimming removed 2 bases at V and 3 bases at J, with 13 bases between. The CDR3 loop reads CASSLTGGTYTEAFF. The CDR3 coding sequence is TGTGCCAGCAGTTTAACGGGGGGTACCTACACTGAAGCTTTCTTT.

The J gene is TRBJ2-7, the V gene TRBV6-4; TRBD1 is a possible D gene (6 bases). This CDR3 is built from 15 residues. Germline-derived CDR1 and CDR2 are MRHNA and SNTAGT. V was shortened by 5 bases and J by 3 bases, with 17 bases between the two germline ends. The CDR3 loop is CASSNTQDRDYEQYF. CDR3 DNA: TGTGCCAGCAGTAATACGCAGGACAGAGACTACGAGCAGTACTTC.

V is TRBV10-3 and J is TRBJ2-7, with 7 bases fitting TRBD1. Trimming took 2 bases from V and 6 from J; bases not matched to a gene: 1. This CDR3 region has 12 residues. CDR1 is ENHRY and CDR2 is SYGVKD in the germline V gene. The CDR3, as DNA: TGTGCCATCAGTGAGGCAGGGGGCGAGCAGTACTTC. Translating it yields CAISEAGGEQYF.

V and J are TRBV5-1 and TRBJ1-4; D is uncertain. Germline-derived CDR1 and CDR2 are SGHRS and YFSETQ. The CDR3 is made up of 12 amino acids. Trimming took 4 bases from V and 8 from J, leaving 9 bases between them. DNA of the CDR3: TGCGCCAGCAGCCCTCGAGGGGAAAAACTGTTTTTT. Amino acids: CASSPRGEKLFF.

The CDR3 DNA is TGTGCCAGCAGCTTAGACAGGGGGGCCAAAAACATTCAGTACTTC. It is translated as CASSLDRGAKNIQYF. The V and J genes are TRBV6-5 and TRBJ2-4; 9 nucleotides agree with TRBD1. The CDR3 covers 15 residues. The V gene end was trimmed by 6 bases and the J gene end by 1 base; junction bases not matched to a gene: 4. Per the germline V gene, CDR1 is MNHEY and CDR2 is SVGAGI.

This clone was counted a few times. The CDR3 DNA reads TGTGCCAGCAGCCTCGTTAGATTTGGGACAGGGAAGACTGAAGCTTTCTTT. As protein: CASSLVRFGTGKTEAFF. This rearrangement joins TRBV14 to TRBJ1-1, with 9 bases identical to TRBD1. Trimming at V came to 4 bases and at J to 5 bases, leaving 14 bases not matched to a gene. Germline loops: CDR1 SGHDN, CDR2 FVKESK. The CDR3 covers 17 residues.

V and J are TRBV30 and TRBJ2-3; D gene ambiguous. Germline CDR1 and CDR2: GTSNPN and SVGIG (reference sequence). Trimming cost V 0 bases and J 6 bases, with 7 bases left between them. This CDR3 comprises 12 residues. CDR3 sequence (DNA): TGTGCCTGGAGTGTTTTTTCGGATACGCAGTATTTT. It translates to CAWSVFSDTQYF.

The rearrangement links TRBV7-2 to TRBJ1-2; the match to TRBD1 covers 7 bases. CDR1 SGHTA and CDR2 FQGNSA come from the germline V gene. The CDR3 extends over 13 amino acids. V lost 6 bases to trimming and J lost 0 bases; unmatched junction nucleotides: 1. As DNA, the CDR3 is TGTGCCAGCAGGACAGGGACTAACTATGGCTACACCTTC. Translated, it gives CASRTGTNYGYTF.

This rearrangement joins TRBV27 to TRBJ2-1; 7 nucleotides align to TRBD1. V was pared by 0 bases and J by 0 bases, with 2 bases of the junction left unmatched. Per the germline V gene, CDR1 is MNHEY and CDR2 is SMNVEV (reference sequence). The CDR3 spans 16 residues. CDR3 loop: CASSLSTGSSYNEQFF. The DNA of the CDR3 is TGTGCCAGCAGTTTATCGACAGGGAGCTCCTACAATGAGCAGTTCTTC.

The chain joins TRBV30 to TRBJ1-5, with a tentative D call TRBD1 (6 bases). The CDR3 runs to 14 residues. CDR1 and CDR2 from the germline V gene are GTSNPN and SVGIG (reference sequence). The ends were cut back, 2 bases at V and 3 bases at J, with 11 bases in the middle. The CDR3, as DNA: TGTGCCTGGAGTCCCACAGGGTACAATCAGCCCCAGCATTTT. It encodes CAWSPTGYNQPQHF.

This chain connects TRBV9 to TRBJ1-2; 9 bases map to TRBD1. There are 15 residues in the CDR3. Germline loops: CDR1 SGDLS, CDR2 YYNGEE. Trimming cost V 4 bases and J 0 bases; bases outside gene matches: 4. As DNA, the CDR3 is TGTGCCAGCAGCAGTTGGGACAGGGCTAACTATGGCTACACCTTC. Amino acid sequence: CASSSWDRANYGYTF.

The chain carries TRBV11-2 and TRBJ1-3, with 7 bases identical to TRBD1. The CDR3 extends over 16 amino acids. Germline values: CDR1 SGHAT, CDR2 FQNNGV. V lost 0 bases, J lost 0 bases, and 2 bases stayed unmatched. The CDR3 DNA is TGTGCCAGCAGCTTAGAGACAGGGAACTCTGGAAACACCATATATTTT. Its translation is CASSLETGNSGNTIYF.

The chain links TRBV7-9 to TRBJ1-1; D gene uncertain. The V gene lost 1 base and the J gene lost 4 bases, with 19 bases spanning the gap. The germline V gene has CDR1 SEHNR and CDR2 FQNEAQ (reference sequence). The CDR3 totals 17 residues. The CDR3 coding sequence is TGTGCCAGCAGCTTAGTATCGGGGTCCGAAGTGCCCACTGAAGCTTTCTTT. Translating it yields CASSLVSGSEVPTEAFF.

The genes are TRBV21-1 and TRBJ2-1; the table's D call, TRBD2, has no DNA check behind it. TRBV21-1 is given as a pseudogene. The CDR3 extends over 16 amino acids. CDR3 sequence (DNA): TGTGCCAGCAGCAAAAGGCGAGCGGGGGGGCCGCATGAGCAGTTCTTC. Translating it yields CASSKRRAGGPHEQFF.

This chain connects TRBV13 to TRBJ2-3; 10 bases match TRBD1. With V trimmed by 5 bases and J by 4 bases, 6 bases remained unmatched. CDR1 is PRHDT, CDR2 FYEKMQ, per germline (reference sequence). The CDR3 length is 15 residues. In DNA form, the CDR3 reads TGTGCCAGCAGCCCTAGGGGACAGGGGCCAGATACGCAGTATTTT. Its protein is CASSPRGQGPDTQYF.